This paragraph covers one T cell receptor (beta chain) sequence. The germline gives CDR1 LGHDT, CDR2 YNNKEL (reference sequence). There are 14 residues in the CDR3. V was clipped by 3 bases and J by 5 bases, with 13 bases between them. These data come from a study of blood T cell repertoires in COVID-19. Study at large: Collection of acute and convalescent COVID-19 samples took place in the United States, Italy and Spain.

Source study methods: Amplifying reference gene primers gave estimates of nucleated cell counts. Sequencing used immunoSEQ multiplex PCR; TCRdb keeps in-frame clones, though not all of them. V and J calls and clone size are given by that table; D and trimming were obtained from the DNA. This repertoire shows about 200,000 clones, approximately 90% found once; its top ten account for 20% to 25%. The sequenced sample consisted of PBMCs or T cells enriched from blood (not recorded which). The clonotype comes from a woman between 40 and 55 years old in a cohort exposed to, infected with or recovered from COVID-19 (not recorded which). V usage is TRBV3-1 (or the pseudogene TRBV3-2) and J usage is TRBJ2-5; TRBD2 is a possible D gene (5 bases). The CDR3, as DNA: TGTGCCAGCAGCCACGGAGGTAGATGGGAGACCCAGTACTTC. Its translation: CASSHGGRWETQYF.